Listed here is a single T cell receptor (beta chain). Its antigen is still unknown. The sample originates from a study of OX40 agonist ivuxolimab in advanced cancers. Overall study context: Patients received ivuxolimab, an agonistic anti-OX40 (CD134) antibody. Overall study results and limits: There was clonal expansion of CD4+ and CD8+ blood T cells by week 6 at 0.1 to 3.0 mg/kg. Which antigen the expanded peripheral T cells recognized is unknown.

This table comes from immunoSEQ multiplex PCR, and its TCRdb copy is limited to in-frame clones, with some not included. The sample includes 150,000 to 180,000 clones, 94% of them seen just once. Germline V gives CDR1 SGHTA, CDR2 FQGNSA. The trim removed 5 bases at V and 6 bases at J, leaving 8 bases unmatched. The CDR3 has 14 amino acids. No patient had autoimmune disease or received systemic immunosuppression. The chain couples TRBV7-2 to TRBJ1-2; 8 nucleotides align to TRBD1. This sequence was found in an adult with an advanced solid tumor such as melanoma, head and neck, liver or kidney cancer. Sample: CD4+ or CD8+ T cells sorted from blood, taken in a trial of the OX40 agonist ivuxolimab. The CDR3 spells CASSPADRVDGYTF. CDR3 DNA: TGTGCCAGCAGCCCCGCGGACAGGGTGGATGGCTACACCTTC.